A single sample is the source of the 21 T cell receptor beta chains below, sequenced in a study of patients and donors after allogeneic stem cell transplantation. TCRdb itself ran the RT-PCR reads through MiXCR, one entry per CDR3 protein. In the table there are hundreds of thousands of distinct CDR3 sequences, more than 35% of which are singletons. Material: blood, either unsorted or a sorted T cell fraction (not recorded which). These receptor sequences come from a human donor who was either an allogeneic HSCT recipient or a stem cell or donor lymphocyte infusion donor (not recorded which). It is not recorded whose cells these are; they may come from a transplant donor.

CDR3 amino acids: CASSQDRGLATEAFF. Here the CDR3 DNA reads TGTGCCAGCAGCCAAGACCGGGGGTTAGCCACTGAAGCTTTCTTT. The chain couples TRBV3-1 to TRBJ1-1, with a weak D call TRBD1 (5 bases). In germline, CDR1 is LGHDT, CDR2 YNNKEL (reference sequence). This CDR3 has 15 residues. Trimming removed 0 bases from V and 4 bases from J, with 12 bases in between.

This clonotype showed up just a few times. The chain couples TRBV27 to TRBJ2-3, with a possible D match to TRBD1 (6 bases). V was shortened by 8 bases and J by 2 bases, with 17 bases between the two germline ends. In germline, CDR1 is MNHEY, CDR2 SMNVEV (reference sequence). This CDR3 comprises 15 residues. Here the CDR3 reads CASRPRGPFTDTQYF. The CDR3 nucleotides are TGTGCCAGCCGTCCCAGGGGCCCCTTCACAGATACGCAGTATTTT.

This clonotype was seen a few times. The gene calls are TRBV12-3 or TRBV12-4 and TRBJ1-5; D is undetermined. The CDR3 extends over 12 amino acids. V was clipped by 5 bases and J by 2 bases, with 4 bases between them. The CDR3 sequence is CASSIGNQPQHF. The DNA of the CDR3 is TGTGCCAGCAGTATAGGCAATCAGCCCCAGCATTTT.

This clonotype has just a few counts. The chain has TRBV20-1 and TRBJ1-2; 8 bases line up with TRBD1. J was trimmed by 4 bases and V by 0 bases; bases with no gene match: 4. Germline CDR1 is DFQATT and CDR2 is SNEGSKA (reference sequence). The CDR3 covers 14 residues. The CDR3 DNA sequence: TGCAGTGCTAGAGATTGGGGACAGGTCTATGGCTACACCTTC. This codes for CSARDWGQVYGYTF.

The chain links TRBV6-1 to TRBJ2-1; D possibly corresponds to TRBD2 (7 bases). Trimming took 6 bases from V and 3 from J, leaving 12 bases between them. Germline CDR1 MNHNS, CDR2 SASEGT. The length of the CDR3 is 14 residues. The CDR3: CASRGGRYYNEQFF. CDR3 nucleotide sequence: TGTGCCAGCAGGGGGGGGCGTTACTACAATGAGCAGTTCTTC.

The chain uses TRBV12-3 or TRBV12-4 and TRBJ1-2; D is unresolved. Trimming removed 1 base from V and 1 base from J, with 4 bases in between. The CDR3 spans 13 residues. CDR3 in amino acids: CASSLGYNYGYTF. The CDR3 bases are TGTGCCAGCAGTTTAGGATATAACTATGGCTACACCTTC.

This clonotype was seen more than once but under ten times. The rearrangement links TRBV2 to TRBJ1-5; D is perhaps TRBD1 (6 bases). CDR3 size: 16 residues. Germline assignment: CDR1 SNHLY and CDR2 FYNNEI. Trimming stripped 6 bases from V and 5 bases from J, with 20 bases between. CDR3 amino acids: CASRAPSAGDYQPQHF. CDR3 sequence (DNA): TGTGCCAGCAGGGCACCTTCGGCAGGGGATTATCAGCCCCAGCATTTT.

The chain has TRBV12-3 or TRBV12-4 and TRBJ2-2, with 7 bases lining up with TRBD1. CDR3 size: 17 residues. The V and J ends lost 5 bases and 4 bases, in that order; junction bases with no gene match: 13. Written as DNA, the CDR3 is TGTGCCAGCAGTCCCCTAATACCGGGACAGATCACCGGGGAGCTGTTTTTT. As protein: CASSPLIPGQITGELFF.

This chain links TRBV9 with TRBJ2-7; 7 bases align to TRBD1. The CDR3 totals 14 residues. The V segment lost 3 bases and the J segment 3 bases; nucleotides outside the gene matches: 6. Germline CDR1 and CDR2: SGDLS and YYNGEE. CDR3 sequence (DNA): TGTGCCAGCAGCGAATCGGGACAGAACTACGAGCAGTACTTC. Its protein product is CASSESGQNYEQYF.

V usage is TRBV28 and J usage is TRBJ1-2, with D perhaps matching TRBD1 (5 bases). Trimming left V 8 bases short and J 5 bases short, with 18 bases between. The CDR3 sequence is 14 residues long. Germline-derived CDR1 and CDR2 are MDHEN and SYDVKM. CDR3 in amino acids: CASSRPGRPYGYTF. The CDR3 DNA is TGTGCCAGCTCCCGGCCAGGGAGACCGTATGGCTACACCTTC.

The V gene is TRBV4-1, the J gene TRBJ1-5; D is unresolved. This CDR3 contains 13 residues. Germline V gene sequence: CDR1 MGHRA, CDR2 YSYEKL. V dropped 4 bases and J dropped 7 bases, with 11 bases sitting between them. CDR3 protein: CASSPSTGQPQHF. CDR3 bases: TGCGCCAGCAGCCCATCCACGGGCCAGCCCCAGCATTTT.

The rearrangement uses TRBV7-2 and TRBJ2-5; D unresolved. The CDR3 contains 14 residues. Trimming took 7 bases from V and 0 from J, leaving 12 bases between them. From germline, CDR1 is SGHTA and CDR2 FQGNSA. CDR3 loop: CASKDDPYQETQYF. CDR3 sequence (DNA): TGTGCCAGCAAAGATGATCCGTACCAAGAGACCCAGTACTTC.

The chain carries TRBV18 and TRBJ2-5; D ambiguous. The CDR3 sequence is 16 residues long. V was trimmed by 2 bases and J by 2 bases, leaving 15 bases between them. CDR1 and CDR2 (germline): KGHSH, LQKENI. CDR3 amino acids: CASSPRNPEGQETQYF. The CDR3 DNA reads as TGTGCCAGCTCACCAAGAAACCCCGAAGGTCAAGAGACCCAGTACTTC.

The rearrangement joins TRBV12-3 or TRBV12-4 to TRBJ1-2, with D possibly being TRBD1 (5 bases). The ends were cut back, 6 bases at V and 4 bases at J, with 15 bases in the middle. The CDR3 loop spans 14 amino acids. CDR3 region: CASSGGARIYGYTF. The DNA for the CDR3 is TGTGCCAGCAGCGGAGGGGCGAGGATCTATGGCTACACCTTC.

The CDR3 is CASSLAGQLGGYTF. CDR3 DNA: TGTGCCAGCAGCTTAGCTGGGCAGCTCGGCGGCTACACCTTC. The genes are TRBV7-9 and TRBJ1-2; no firm D call. Trimming shortened V by 0 bases and J by 8 bases, and 13 bases separated the two germline ends. This CDR3 is built from 14 residues. The germline gives CDR1 SEHNR, CDR2 FQNEAQ (reference sequence).

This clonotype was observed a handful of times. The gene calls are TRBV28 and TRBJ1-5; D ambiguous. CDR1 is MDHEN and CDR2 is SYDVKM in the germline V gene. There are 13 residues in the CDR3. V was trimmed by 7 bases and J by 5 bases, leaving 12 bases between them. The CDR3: CASTSTWDQPQHF. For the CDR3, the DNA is TGTGCCAGCACCTCTACCTGGGATCAGCCCCAGCATTTT.

The CDR3 is CASSQVGQGVYGYTF. The CDR3 nucleotides are TGCGCCAGCAGCCAAGTAGGGCAGGGGGTCTATGGCTACACCTTC. The rearrangement joins TRBV4-1 to TRBJ1-2; TRBD1 agrees at 7 bases. Trimming cost V 1 base and J 4 bases; bases outside gene matches: 6. CDR1 is MGHRA, CDR2 YSYEKL, per germline. The CDR3 is 15 amino acids.

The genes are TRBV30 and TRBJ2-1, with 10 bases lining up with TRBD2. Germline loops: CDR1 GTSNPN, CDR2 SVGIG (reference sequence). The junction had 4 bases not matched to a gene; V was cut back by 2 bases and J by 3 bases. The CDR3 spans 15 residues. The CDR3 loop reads CAWSTLAGDYNEQFF. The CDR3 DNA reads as TGTGCCTGGAGTACCCTAGCGGGAGACTACAATGAGCAGTTCTTC.

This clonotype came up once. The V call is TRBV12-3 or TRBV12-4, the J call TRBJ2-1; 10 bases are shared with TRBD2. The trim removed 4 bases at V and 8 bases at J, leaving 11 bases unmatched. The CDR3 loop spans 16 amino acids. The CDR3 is CASSSEPSSGGDEQFF. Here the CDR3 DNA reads TGTGCCAGCAGTTCCGAACCGTCCAGCGGGGGGGATGAGCAGTTCTTC.

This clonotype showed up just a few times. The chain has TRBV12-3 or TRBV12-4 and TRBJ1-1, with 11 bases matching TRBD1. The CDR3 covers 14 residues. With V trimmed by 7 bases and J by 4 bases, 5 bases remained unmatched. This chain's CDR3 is CASTWGTGGTEAFF. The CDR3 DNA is TGTGCCAGCACCTGGGGGACAGGGGGCACTGAAGCTTTCTTT.

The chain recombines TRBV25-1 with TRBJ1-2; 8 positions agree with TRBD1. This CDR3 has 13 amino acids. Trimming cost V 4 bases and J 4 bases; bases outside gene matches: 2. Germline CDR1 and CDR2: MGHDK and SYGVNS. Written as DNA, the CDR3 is TGTGCCAGCAGTGGACAGGGGATCTATGGCTACACCTTC. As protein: CASSGQGIYGYTF.